The next 8 T cell receptor beta chains were all read from a single sample in a study of response to subunit inactivated influenza vaccine. Each CDR3 protein gets one entry after TCRdb re-called the RT-PCR reads with MiXCR. Counted here are about 780,000 distinct CDR3 sequences, around a sixth occurring once; the ten biggest clones make up approximately 11%. The input for sequencing was PBMCs from blood, taken roughly 5 days after vaccination. The receptor set was obtained from a man aged 50-60 years who received an inactivated influenza vaccine.

This clonotype came up many times. The rearrangement uses TRBV6-5 and TRBJ2-1; D is uncertain. The CDR3 spans 15 residues. The germline V and J ends were trimmed by 2 bases and 2 bases, with 10 bases remaining between them. Looked up from germline, CDR1 is MNHEY and CDR2 is SVGAGI. Here the CDR3 reads CASSYEVSTYNEQFF. In DNA form, the CDR3 reads TGTGCCAGCAGTTACGAGGTGAGCACCTACAATGAGCAGTTCTTC.

The chain couples TRBV20-1 to TRBJ1-1, with TRBD1 as a possible D gene (5 bases). The V end lost 7 bases, the J end lost 1 base, and 13 bases lay between the germline ends. From germline, CDR1 is DFQATT and CDR2 SNEGSKA (reference sequence). CDR3 length: 13 amino acids. The CDR3 loop is CSGGPPSNTEAFF. DNA of the CDR3: TGCAGTGGGGGCCCACCATCGAACACTGAAGCTTTCTTT.

V and J are TRBV7-6 and TRBJ2-1; no definite D call. The CDR3 loop spans 14 amino acids. Germline loops: CDR1 SGHVS, CDR2 FNYEAQ. V lost 0 bases and J 6 bases, leaving 9 bases between the germline ends. CDR3 nucleotides: TGTGCCAGCAGCTTAGCAGGAAGTCCCAATGAGCAGTTCTTC. Translated, it gives CASSLAGSPNEQFF.

There are a few counts of this clonotype. CDR3 in amino acids: CSAALLGLAGSTDTQYF. In nucleotides, the CDR3 is TGCAGTGCCGCCCTTCTTGGACTAGCGGGGAGCACAGATACGCAGTATTTT. J is TRBJ2-3 and V is TRBV20-1; the match to TRBD2 covers 12 bases. This CDR3 is 17 amino acids long. Losses at the gene ends were 6 bases for V and 0 bases for J; bases not matched to a gene: 10. Per germline, CDR1 DFQATT and CDR2 SNEGSKA (reference sequence).

The table lists this clonotype with a count of one. The CDR3: CASSPEGQIHTEAFF. CDR3 sequence (DNA): TGTGCCAGCTCACCAGAAGGGCAGATTCACACTGAAGCTTTCTTT. The chain has TRBV18 and TRBJ1-1; D is undetermined. CDR1 and CDR2 from the germline V gene are KGHSH and LQKENI. Trimming removed 2 bases at V and 3 bases at J, with 13 bases between. The CDR3 is 15 residues long. The variable domain in full, completed from reference TRBV18 and TRBJ1-1, reads NAGVMQNPRHLVRRRGQEARLRCSPMKGHSHVYWYRQLPEEGLKFMVYLQKENIIDESGMPKERFSAEFPKEGPSILRIQQVVRGDSAAYFCASSPEGQIHTEAFFGQGTRLTVV.

This clonotype was picked up a small number of times. The V gene is TRBV20-1, the J gene TRBJ2-7, with 11 bases that match TRBD1. Per germline, CDR1 DFQATT and CDR2 SNEGSKA (reference sequence). CDR3 length: 15 residues. Trimming at V came to 6 bases and at J to 2 bases, leaving 9 bases not matched to a gene. For the CDR3, the DNA is TGCAGTGCGAAGGGGGACAGGGGGACTACCTACGAGCAGTACTTC. Translated: CSAKGDRGTTYEQYF.

The V call is TRBV20-1, the J call TRBJ2-1; TRBD1 is a possible D gene (5 bases). The CDR3 loop spans 13 amino acids. V was pared by 0 bases and J by 7 bases, with 10 bases between. CDR1 is DFQATT, CDR2 SNEGSKA, per germline (reference sequence). The CDR3 here is CSARDGAQNEQFF. As DNA, the CDR3 is TGCAGTGCTAGAGATGGGGCCCAAAATGAGCAGTTCTTC.

V usage is TRBV28 and J usage is TRBJ2-7, with D maybe TRBD2 (6 bases). V shed 3 bases and J shed 0 bases, with 12 bases lying between them. The germline gives CDR1 MDHEN, CDR2 SYDVKM. This CDR3 has 15 residues. The CDR3, as DNA: TGTGCCAGCAGTTTCCCCGGGAGTGCCTCCTACGAGCAGTACTTC. This sequence encodes CASSFPGSASYEQYF.